The sequence of this T cell receptor (beta chain) was determined in a study of blood T cells in healthy people across ages. Study conclusions and caveats: Older age coincided with a roughly linear decline in TCR beta diversity per million T cells.

Every sample yielded at least 6.5 million isolated PBMCs. Trimming took 3 bases from V and 0 from J, leaving 9 bases between them. CDR3 length: 15 amino acids. Germline V gene data show CDR1 as MDHEN and CDR2 as SYDVKM. Next came a second PCR, run for about 7 to 11 cycles, which used a sample-barcoded 5' primer along with a J-beta primer mix. TCRdb reprocessed the 5' RACE reads with MiXCR, giving one entry per CDR3 protein. The table records 600,000 to 850,000 distinct CDR3 sequences, around 40% of them present only once. A remark on this clonotype: Its specificity is not known.

J is TRBJ2-1 and V is TRBV28; D is ambiguous. The origin of this receptor is a woman aged 55-70 years in good health. Sequenced input: blood. The CDR3 reads CASSFPGDSYNEQFF. The CDR3 DNA is TGTGCCAGCAGTTTCCCTGGGGACTCCTACAATGAGCAGTTCTTC.